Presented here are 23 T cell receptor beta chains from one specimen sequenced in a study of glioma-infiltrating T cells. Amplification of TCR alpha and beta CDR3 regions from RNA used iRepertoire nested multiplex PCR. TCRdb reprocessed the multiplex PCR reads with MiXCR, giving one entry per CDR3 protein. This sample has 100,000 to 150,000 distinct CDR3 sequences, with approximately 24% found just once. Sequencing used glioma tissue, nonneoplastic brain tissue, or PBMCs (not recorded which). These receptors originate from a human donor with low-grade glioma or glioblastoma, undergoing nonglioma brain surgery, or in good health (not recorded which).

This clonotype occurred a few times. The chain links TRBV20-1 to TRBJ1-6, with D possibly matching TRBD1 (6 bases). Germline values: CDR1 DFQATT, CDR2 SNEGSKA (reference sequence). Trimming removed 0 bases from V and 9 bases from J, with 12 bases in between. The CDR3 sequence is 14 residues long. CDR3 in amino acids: CSARDPQGRSPLHF. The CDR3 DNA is TGCAGTGCTAGAGATCCTCAGGGGCGTTCACCCCTCCACTTT.

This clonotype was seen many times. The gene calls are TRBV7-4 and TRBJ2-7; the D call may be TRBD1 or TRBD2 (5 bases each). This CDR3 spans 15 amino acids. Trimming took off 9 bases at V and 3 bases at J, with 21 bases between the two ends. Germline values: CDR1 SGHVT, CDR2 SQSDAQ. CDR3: CARKMRGQGGYEQYV. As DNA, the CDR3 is TGTGCCAGGAAGATGAGGGGCCAGGGCGGCTACGAGCAGTACGTC.

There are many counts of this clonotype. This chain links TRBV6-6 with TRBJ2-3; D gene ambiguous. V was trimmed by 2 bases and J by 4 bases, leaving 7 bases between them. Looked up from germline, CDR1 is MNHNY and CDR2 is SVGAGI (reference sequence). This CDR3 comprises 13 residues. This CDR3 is CASSYGRSDTQYF. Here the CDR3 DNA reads TGTGCCAGCAGTTACGGGCGTTCAGATACGCAGTATTTT.

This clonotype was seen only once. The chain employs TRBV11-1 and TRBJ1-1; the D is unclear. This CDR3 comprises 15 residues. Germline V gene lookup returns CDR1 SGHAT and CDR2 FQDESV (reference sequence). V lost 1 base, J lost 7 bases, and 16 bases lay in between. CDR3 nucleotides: TGTGCCAGCAGCTTAGGTGGACTAACTTTTCTTGAAGCTTTCTTT. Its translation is CASSLGGLTFLEAFF.

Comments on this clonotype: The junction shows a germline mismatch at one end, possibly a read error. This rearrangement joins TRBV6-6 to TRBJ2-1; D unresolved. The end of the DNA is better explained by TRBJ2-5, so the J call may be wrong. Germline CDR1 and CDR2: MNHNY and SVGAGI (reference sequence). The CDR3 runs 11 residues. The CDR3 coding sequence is TGTGACAGCACTCGCCGAGAGACCCAGTACTTC. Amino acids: CDSTRRETQYF.

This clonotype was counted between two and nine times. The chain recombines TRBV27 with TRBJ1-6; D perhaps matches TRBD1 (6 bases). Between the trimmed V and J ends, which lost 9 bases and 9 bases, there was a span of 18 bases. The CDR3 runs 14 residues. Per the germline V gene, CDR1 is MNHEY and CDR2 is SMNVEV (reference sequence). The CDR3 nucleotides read TGTGCCAGTCAGGGGTTGGGGATGGGTTCACCCCTCCACTTT. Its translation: CASQGLGMGSPLHF.

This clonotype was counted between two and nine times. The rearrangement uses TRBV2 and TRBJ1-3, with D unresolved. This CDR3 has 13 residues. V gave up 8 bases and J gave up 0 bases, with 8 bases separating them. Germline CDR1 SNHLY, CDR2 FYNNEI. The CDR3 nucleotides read TGTGCCAGCTCGGCAGGCTCTGGAAACACCATATATTTT. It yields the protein CASSAGSGNTIYF.

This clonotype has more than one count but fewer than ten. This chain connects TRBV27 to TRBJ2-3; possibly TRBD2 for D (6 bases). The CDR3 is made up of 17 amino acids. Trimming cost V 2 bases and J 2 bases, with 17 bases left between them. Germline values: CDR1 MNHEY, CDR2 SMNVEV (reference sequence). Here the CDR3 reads CASSLLPSADYTDTQYF. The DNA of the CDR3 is TGTGCCAGCAGTTTACTACCCAGCGCGGACTACACAGATACGCAGTATTTT.

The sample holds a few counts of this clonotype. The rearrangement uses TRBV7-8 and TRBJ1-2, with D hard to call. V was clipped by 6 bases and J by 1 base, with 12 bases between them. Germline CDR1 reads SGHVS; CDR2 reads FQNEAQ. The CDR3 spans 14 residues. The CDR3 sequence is CASSSTVFNYGYTF. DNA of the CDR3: TGTGCCAGCAGTTCCACAGTATTTAACTATGGCTACACCTTC.

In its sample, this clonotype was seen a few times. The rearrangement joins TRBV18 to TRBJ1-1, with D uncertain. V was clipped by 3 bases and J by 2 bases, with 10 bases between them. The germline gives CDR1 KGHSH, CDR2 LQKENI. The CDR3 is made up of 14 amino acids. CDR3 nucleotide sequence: TGTGCCAGCTCACCCACGATTTCCAACACTGAAGCTTTCTTT. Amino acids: CASSPTISNTEAFF.

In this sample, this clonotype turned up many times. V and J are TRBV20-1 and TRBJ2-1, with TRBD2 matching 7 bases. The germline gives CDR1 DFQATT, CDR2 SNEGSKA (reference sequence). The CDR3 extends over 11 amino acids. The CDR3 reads CSGGSYNEQFF. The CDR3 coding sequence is TGCAGCGGGGGGTCCTACAATGAGCAGTTCTTC.

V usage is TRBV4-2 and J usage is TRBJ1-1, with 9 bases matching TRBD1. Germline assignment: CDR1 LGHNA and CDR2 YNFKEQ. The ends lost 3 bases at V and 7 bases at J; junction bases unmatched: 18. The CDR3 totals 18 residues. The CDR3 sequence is CASSQAKTTGGRVSEAFF. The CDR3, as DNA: TGTGCCAGCAGCCAGGCAAAGACGACAGGGGGAAGAGTTAGTGAAGCTTTCTTT.

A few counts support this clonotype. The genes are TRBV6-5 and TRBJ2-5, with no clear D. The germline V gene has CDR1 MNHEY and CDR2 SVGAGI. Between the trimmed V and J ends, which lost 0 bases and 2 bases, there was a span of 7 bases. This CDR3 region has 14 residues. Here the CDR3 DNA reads TGTGCCAGCAGTTACTCGAGACAACAAGAGACCCAGTACTTC. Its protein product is CASSYSRQQETQYF.

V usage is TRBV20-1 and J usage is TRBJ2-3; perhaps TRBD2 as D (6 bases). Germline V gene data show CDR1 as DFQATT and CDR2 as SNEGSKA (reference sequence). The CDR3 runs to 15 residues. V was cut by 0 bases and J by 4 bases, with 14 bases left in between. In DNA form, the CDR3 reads TGCAGTGCTAGAGATTGGGGGGAAGGGGCAGATACGCAGTATTTT. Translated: CSARDWGEGADTQYF.

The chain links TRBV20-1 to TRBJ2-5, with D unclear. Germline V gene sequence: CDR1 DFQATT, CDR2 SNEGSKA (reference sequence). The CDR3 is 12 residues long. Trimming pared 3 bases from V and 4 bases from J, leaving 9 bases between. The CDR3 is CSARDRPETQYF. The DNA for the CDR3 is TGCAGTGCTAGGGACCGTCCAGAGACCCAGTACTTC.

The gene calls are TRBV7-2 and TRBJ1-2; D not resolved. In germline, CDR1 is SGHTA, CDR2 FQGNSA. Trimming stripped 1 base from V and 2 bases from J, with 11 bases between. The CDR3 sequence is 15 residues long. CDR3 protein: CASSLGGTENYGYTF. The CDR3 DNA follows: TGTGCCAGCAGCTTAGGGGGAACAGAGAACTATGGCTACACCTTC.

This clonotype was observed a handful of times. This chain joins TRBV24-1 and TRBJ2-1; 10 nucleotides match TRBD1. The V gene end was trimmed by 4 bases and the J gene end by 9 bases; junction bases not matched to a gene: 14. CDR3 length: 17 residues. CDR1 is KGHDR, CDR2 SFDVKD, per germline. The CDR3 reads CATSEFDYRTGGLEQFF. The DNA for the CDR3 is TGTGCCACCAGTGAATTCGATTATCGGACAGGGGGACTTGAGCAGTTCTTC.

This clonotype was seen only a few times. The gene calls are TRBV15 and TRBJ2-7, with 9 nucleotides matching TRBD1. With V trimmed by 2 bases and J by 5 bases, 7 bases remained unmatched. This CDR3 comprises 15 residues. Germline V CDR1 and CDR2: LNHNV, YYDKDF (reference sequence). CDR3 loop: CATSRPGTGIHEQYV. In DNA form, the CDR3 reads TGTGCCACCAGCAGACCCGGGACAGGGATCCACGAGCAGTACGTC.

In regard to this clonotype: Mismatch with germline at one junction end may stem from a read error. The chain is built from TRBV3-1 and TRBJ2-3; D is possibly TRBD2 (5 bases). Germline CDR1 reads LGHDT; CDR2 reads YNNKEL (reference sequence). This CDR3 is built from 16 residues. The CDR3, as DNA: TGTACCAGCAGCACCTGGACTGCGGCTAGCACAGATACGCAGTATTTT. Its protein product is CTSSTWTAASTDTQYF.

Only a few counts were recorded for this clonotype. CDR3: CASSQDQSSGGALGELFF. In DNA form, the CDR3 reads TGCGCCAGCAGCCAAGATCAATCCAGCGGGGGGGCCTTAGGGGAGCTGTTTTTT. The J gene is TRBJ2-2, the V gene TRBV4-1, with 10 bases that match TRBD2. V lost 0 bases to trimming and J lost 8 bases; unmatched junction nucleotides: 12. Germline V gene data show CDR1 as MGHRA and CDR2 as YSYEKL. The CDR3 covers 18 residues.

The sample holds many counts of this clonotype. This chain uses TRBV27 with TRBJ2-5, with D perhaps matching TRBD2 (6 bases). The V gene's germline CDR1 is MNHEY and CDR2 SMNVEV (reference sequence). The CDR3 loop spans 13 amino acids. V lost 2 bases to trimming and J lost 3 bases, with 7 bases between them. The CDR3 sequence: CASSLRGEETQYF. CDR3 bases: TGTGCCAGCAGTTTACGCGGGGAAGAGACCCAGTACTTC.

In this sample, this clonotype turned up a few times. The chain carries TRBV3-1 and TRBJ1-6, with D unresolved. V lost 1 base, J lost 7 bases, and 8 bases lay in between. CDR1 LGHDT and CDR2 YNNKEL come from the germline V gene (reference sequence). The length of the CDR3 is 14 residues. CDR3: CASSQVVANSPLHF. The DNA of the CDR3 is TGTGCCAGCAGCCAAGTTGTTGCAAATTCACCCCTCCACTTT.

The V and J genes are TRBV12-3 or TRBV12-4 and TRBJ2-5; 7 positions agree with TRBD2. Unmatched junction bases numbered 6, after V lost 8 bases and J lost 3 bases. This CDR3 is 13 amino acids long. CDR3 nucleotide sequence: TGTGCCAGCCAAATGGGAGGGGAAGAGACCCAGTACTTC. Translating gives CASQMGGEETQYF.